This T cell receptor (beta chain) emerged from a study of identical twins. Notes on the study in general: Excess sharing between twins was weaker in beta out-of-frame sequences. There were fewer insertions in abundant cord blood beta clonotypes, but memory repertoires showed no such pattern. Low generation probability was overrepresented in out-of-frame alpha sequences shared by twins.

In the case of this clonotype: Its antigen remains unidentified.

CDR1 is SGHRS and CDR2 is YFSETQ in the germline V gene. The CDR3 is made up of 16 amino acids. The V gene end was trimmed by 3 bases and the J gene end by 5 bases; junction bases not matched to a gene: 10. MiXCR, applied by TCRdb to the 5' RACE reads, yields one record per CDR3 protein. The repertoire includes 540,000 or so distinct CDR3 sequences, 20% to 25% of them detected once, and roughly 0.5% sits in the top ten. These data were also filed under a second study, of yellow fever vaccine responses in identical twins.

The sequenced material came from CD4+ T cells sorted from blood. This clonotype originated in a woman in her late teens or twenties in good health. This chain connects TRBV5-1 to TRBJ1-1, with TRBD1 matching over 10 bases. CDR3 residues: CASSWRTGGGRTEAFF. CDR3 DNA: TGCGCCAGCAGCTGGCGGACAGGGGGAGGTCGGACTGAAGCTTTCTTT.